The present entry profiles one TCR beta chain with its context. Its antigen is unknown. Sample time point: after dendritic cell vaccination, including at tumor progression/relapse. Before vaccination, two weeks after the third vaccination, and at progression, PBMC were collected. The sample is drawn from a study of glioma-infiltrating T cells after dendritic cell vaccination. Study as a whole: Samples are from glioblastoma patients in Phase I and II dendritic cell vaccine trials. Dendritic cell vaccine was injected intradermally three times, biweekly. Findings and caveats of the study: TCR clonality showed no direct relationship with survival.

V dropped 4 bases and J dropped 0 bases, with 21 bases sitting between them. In germline, CDR1 is SGHVS, CDR2 FNYEAQ. The CDR3 loop spans 19 amino acids. Generated by immunoSEQ multiplex PCR, the TCRdb table keeps only in-frame clones and is missing some. The sample records 70,000 to 95,000 clones, around 90% being singletons. This rearrangement joins TRBV7-6 to TRBJ2-2; weak D call: TRBD2 (7 bases). The origin of this receptor is a human donor with glioblastoma. Sequences were derived from blood, sampled after dendritic cell vaccination. CDR3 residues: CASSSPVGGAHANTGELFF. The CDR3, as DNA: TGTGCCAGCAGCTCCCCCGTTGGGGGGGCCCACGCGAACACCGGGGAGCTGTTTTTT.